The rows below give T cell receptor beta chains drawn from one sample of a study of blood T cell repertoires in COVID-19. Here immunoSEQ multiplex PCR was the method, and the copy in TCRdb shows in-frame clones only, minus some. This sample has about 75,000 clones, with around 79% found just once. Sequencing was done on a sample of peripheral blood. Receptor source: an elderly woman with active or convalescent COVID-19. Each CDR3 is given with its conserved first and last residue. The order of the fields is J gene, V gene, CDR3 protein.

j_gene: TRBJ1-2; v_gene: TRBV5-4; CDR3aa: CASSSTGWDTAYGYTF
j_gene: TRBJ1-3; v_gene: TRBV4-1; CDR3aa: CASSQDSSGNTIYF
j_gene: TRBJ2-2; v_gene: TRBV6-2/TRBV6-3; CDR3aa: CASSQRTGPANTGELFF
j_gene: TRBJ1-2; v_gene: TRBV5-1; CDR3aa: CASNTGTATYGYTF
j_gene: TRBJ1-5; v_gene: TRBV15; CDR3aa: CATSRQGNQPQHF
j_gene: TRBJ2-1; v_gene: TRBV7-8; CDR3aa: CASRRTSGMNNEQFF
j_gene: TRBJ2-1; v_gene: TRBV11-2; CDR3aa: CASRKLTGRTGNEQFF
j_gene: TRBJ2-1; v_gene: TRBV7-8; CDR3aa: CASSLEAGRTLNEQFF
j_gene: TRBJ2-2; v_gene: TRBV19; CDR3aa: CASSTRDRVTGELFF
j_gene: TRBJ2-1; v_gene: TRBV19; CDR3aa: CASRFRGDNEQFF
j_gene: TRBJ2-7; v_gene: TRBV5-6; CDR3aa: CASSSAGDARSYEQYF
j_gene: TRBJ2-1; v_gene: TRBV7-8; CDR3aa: CASSLVAGGRNEQFF
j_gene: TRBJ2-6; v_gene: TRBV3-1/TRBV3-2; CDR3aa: CASSRRGSGANVLTF
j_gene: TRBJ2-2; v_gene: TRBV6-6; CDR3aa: CASNFQGANTGELFF
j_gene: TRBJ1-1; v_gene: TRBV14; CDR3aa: CASSLRQIMNTEAFF
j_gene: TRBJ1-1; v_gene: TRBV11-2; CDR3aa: CASSPGIGRRYTEAFF
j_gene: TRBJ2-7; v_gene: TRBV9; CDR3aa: CASSPEGGGAYEQYF
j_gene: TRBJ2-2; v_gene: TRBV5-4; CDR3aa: CASSLAGSSTGELFF
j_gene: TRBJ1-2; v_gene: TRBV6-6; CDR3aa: CASSYTGQGIRGYTF
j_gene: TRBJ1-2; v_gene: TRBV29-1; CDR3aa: CSGRSQSTGYTF
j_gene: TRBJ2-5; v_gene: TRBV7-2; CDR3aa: CASSYQGLAGRETQYF
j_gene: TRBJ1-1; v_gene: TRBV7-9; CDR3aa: CASSPGGTEAFF
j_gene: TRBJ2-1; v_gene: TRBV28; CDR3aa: CASSPPGEPWRNEQFF
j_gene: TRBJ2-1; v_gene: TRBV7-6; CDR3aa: CASSRWGQGNNEQFF
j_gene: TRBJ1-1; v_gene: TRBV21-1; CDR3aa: CASSRWTGDVNTEAFF
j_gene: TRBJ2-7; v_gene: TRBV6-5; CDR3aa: CASSSPRQGINEQYF
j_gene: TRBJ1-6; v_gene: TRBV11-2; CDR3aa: CASSLRPRWAEHNSPLHF
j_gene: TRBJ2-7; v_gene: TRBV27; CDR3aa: CASSSFRDSYEQYF
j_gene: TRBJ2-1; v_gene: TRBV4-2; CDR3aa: CASSQGGTRGHEQFF
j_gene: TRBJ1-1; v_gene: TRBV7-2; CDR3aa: CASSLRGGTEAFF
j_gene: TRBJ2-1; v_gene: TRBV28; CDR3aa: CASSLTSPKVVEFF
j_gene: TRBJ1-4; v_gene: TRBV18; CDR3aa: CASSPPSGQGDEKLFF
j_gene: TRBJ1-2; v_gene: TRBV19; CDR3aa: CASSKRDRGSGYTF
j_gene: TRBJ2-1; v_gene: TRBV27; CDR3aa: CASSLASGRMYNEQFF
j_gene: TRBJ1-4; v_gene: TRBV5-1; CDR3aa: CASSLGGQGNEKLFF
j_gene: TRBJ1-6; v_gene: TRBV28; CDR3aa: CASRSTGYGPYNSPLHF
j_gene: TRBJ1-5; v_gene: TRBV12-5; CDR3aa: CASGLSTGFGTQPQHF
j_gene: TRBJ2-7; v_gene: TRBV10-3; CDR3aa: CAISELTFNGTGGYEQYF
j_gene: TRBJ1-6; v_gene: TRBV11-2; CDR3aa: CASRDSDRGYRSYNSPLHF
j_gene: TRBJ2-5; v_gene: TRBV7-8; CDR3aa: CASSWGLGPDSGGPQETQYF
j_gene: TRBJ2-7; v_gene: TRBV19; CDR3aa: CASRNSGRSSYEQYF
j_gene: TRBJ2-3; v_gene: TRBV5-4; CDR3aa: CASSLGAGILTDTQYF
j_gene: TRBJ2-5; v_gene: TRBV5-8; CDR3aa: CASSLEGGLRETQYF
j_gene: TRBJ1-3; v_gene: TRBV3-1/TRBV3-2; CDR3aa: CASSLSSGNTIYF
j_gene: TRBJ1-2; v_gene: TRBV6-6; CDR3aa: CASSYTTRVGYGYTF
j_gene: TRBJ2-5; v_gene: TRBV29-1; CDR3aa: CSVGTGETQYF
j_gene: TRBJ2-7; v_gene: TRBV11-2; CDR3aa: CASSIATGDWSYEQYF
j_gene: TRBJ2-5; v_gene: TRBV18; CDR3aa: CASSNSGPGETQYF